Each of the 25 T cell receptor beta chains below was sequenced from the same sample in a study of T cells after posttransplantation cyclophosphamide. TCRdb keeps only in-frame clones here, not all; method: immunoSEQ multiplex PCR. The sample comprises 6,900 or so clones, roughly 94% of which are singletons, and more than 10% rests with the top ten. Cyclophosphamide on days +3 and +4 followed busulfan-fludarabine conditioning and a marrow graft. The specimen comprised PBMCs, sampled 1404 days after allogeneic stem cell transplant with posttransplant cyclophosphamide. The receptor source for this set is a female patient in her 50s who received an allogeneic stem cell transplant from a related donor, was CMV-positive, and had no GVHD. Some of the T cells may derive from the graft donor.

The chain couples TRBV30 to TRBJ1-3; no firm D call. V was pared by 0 bases and J by 0 bases, with 6 bases between. The CDR3 is made up of 14 amino acids. CDR1 is GTSNPN, CDR2 SVGIG, per germline (reference sequence). This chain's CDR3 is CAWSVGGSGNTIYF. The CDR3 nucleotides are TGTGCCTGGAGTGTAGGAGGCTCTGGAAACACCATATATTTT.

The genes are TRBV5-1 and TRBJ2-2; D may be TRBD1 (5 bases). Per the germline V gene, CDR1 is SGHRS and CDR2 is YFSETQ. V gave up 4 bases and J gave up 0 bases, with 13 bases separating them. The CDR3 is 16 residues long. The CDR3 nucleotides read TGCGCCAGCAGCGGTATGACAGCCGCGAACACCGGGGAGCTGTTTTTT. Translating gives CASSGMTAANTGELFF.

V usage is TRBV5-6 and J usage is TRBJ2-5; 8 bases line up with TRBD1. Germline lookup yields CDR1 SGHDT and CDR2 YYEEEE. CDR3 size: 11 residues. The V gene end was trimmed by 3 bases and the J gene end by 9 bases; junction bases not matched to a gene: 1. This chain's CDR3 is CASSYRGAQYF. Written as DNA, the CDR3 is TGTGCCAGCAGCTACAGGGGGGCCCAGTACTTC.

The genes are TRBV14 and TRBJ2-1; possible D gene TRBD1, 5 bases. Germline values: CDR1 SGHDN, CDR2 FVKESK. The V end was cut by 0 bases, the J end by 8 bases, with 20 bases between. This CDR3 has 17 amino acids. CDR3: CASSQDVLPPRGHEQFF. The CDR3 DNA reads as TGTGCCAGCAGCCAAGATGTACTACCTCCTAGGGGCCATGAGCAGTTCTTC.

This chain connects TRBV5-1 to TRBJ2-7; D is possibly TRBD2 (6 bases). The germline gives CDR1 SGHRS, CDR2 YFSETQ. The germline V and J ends were trimmed by 4 bases and 4 bases, with 15 bases remaining between them. This CDR3 region has 14 residues. CDR3 in DNA: TGCGCCAGCAGCGAGTACGGAGGGCGGTACGAGCAGTACTTC. As protein: CASSEYGGRYEQYF.

This chain links TRBV11-2 with TRBJ2-2; perhaps TRBD1 as D (6 bases). Germline V gene data show CDR1 as SGHAT and CDR2 as FQNNGV. V was shortened by 3 bases and J by 3 bases, with 11 bases between the two germline ends. The CDR3 loop spans 15 amino acids. DNA of the CDR3: TGTGCCAGCAGCTTCCTACAGGGCGACACCGGGGAGCTGTTTTTT. This encodes CASSFLQGDTGELFF.

The gene calls are TRBV7-2 and TRBJ2-5; 8 bases are shared with TRBD2. The germline V gene encodes CDR1 SGHTA and CDR2 FQGNSA. Unmatched junction bases numbered 4, after V lost 4 bases and J lost 3 bases. The CDR3 has 14 amino acids. CDR3 sequence (DNA): TGTGCCAGCAGCTCCTCCGGGAGGGAAGAGACCCAGTACTTC. Protein: CASSSSGREETQYF.

The chain uses TRBV7-2 and TRBJ1-2; D might be TRBD1 (5 bases). V was pared by 5 bases and J by 8 bases, with 15 bases between. Looked up from germline, CDR1 is SGHTA and CDR2 is FQGNSA. The CDR3 is 13 amino acids. The CDR3 here is CASSDMRGGGYTF. The CDR3 DNA is TGTGCCAGCAGCGATATGCGGGGGGGAGGCTACACCTTC.

This rearrangement joins TRBV5-1 to TRBJ2-3; 9 bases are a match to TRBD2. CDR1 is SGHRS and CDR2 is YFSETQ in the germline V gene. The CDR3 has 17 amino acids. Unmatched junction bases numbered 14, after V lost 3 bases and J lost 6 bases. CDR3 sequence (DNA): TGCGCCAGCAGCTCGGAAGAAGCGGGAGGCGGGGTGGATACGCAGTATTTT. It is translated as CASSSEEAGGGVDTQYF.

Note on this clone: The junction differs from germline at one of its ends, possibly a read error. V is TRBV7-9 and J is TRBJ2-3, with D hard to call. This CDR3 is built from 13 residues. Looked up from germline, CDR1 is SEHNR and CDR2 is FQNEAQ (reference sequence). CDR3 sequence reads: CASRPPFTNTQYF. The CDR3 region has the DNA TGTGCCAGCAGACCCCCCTTCACAAATACGCAGTATTTT.

This chain joins TRBV29-1 and TRBJ1-2, with 7 bases lining up with TRBD1. With V trimmed by 0 bases and J by 3 bases, 7 bases remained unmatched. This CDR3 is built from 15 residues. Germline V lookup: CDR1 SQVTM, CDR2 ANQGSEA. The CDR3 spells CSVEDLTGLDYGYTF. The CDR3 DNA reads TGCAGCGTTGAAGATCTGACAGGGCTCGACTATGGCTACACCTTC.

CDR3 protein: CASSLAGEGGEKLFF. As DNA, the CDR3 is TGTGCCAGCAGCTTAGCAGGGGAGGGGGGTGAAAAACTGTTTTTT. The chain joins TRBV7-2 to TRBJ1-4; a weak D match, TRBD1 (6 bases). V was pared by 0 bases and J by 7 bases, with 12 bases between. CDR3 length equals 15 residues. Germline lookup yields CDR1 SGHTA and CDR2 FQGNSA.

The chain has TRBV30 and TRBJ2-5, with a weak D call TRBD1 (6 bases). Matching the DNA end better, TRBJ2-7 makes the J call doubtful. CDR1 and CDR2 from the germline V gene are GTSNPN and SVGIG (reference sequence). This CDR3 has 11 residues. CDR3 sequence: CAWDRWYEQYF. The CDR3, as DNA: TGTGCCTGGGACAGGTGGTACGAGCAGTACTTC.

This chain connects TRBV18 to TRBJ2-7; 9 bases line up with TRBD1. The V and J ends lost 5 bases and 2 bases, in that order; junction bases with no gene match: 7. The V gene's germline CDR1 is KGHSH and CDR2 LQKENI. CDR3 length: 15 amino acids. CDR3: CASSSSGQGAYEQYF. CDR3 coding DNA: TGTGCCAGCTCATCCTCGGGACAGGGTGCCTACGAGCAGTACTTC.

The chain has TRBV5-6 and TRBJ1-2; D remains ambiguous. This CDR3 region has 16 residues. Per the germline V gene, CDR1 is SGHDT and CDR2 is YYEEEE. Trimming stripped 4 bases from V and 3 bases from J, with 19 bases between. CDR3 sequence (DNA): TGTGCCAGCAGCCCCGGGTTGATGTCCTTGTACTATGGCTACACCTTC. Translation gives CASSPGLMSLYYGYTF.

The V gene is TRBV5-8, the J gene TRBJ2-3; D is uncertain. The germline CDR1 and CDR2 sequences are SGHTS and YDEGEE. V lost 0 bases, J lost 2 bases, and 4 bases lay in between. The CDR3 length is 13 residues. CDR3 sequence: CASSLVATDTQYF. In nucleotides, the CDR3 is TGTGCCAGCAGCTTGGTGGCCACAGATACGCAGTATTTT.

The genes are TRBV7-2 and TRBJ2-7, with D hard to call. The V end lost 4 bases, the J end lost 9 bases, and 13 bases lay between the germline ends. CDR1 and CDR2 from the germline V gene are SGHTA and FQGNSA. The CDR3 has 12 amino acids. In DNA form, the CDR3 reads TGTGCCAGCAGCTCCGTTACGTGGAGGCAGTACTTC. As protein: CASSSVTWRQYF.

The chain couples TRBV13 to TRBJ1-4, with D possibly matching TRBD1 (6 bases). Looked up from germline, CDR1 is PRHDT and CDR2 is FYEKMQ (reference sequence). CDR3 size: 16 residues. Between the trimmed V and J ends, which lost 2 bases and 8 bases, there was a span of 18 bases. CDR3 loop: CASSLRFGGLKEKLFF. CDR3 DNA sequence: TGTGCCAGCAGCTTAAGGTTCGGGGGGCTGAAAGAAAAACTGTTTTTT.

This chain links TRBV11-2 with TRBJ2-2; maybe TRBD1 (5 bases). The V and J ends lost 5 bases and 4 bases respectively, with 17 bases between them. This CDR3 has 16 residues. CDR1 and CDR2 (germline): SGHAT, FQNNGV. Here the CDR3 reads CASSNPLQGLTGELFF. Here the CDR3 DNA reads TGTGCCAGCAGCAACCCATTGCAGGGCCTCACCGGGGAGCTGTTTTTT.

The chain is built from TRBV5-5 and TRBJ2-7; D possibly corresponds to TRBD2 (5 bases). Between the trimmed V and J ends, which lost 1 base and 6 bases, there was a span of 11 bases. The CDR3 length is 13 residues. The germline gives CDR1 SGHKS, CDR2 YYEKEE (reference sequence). The CDR3 loop reads CASSLRDLSEQYF. The CDR3 DNA is TGTGCCAGCAGCTTGCGGGATCTTTCCGAGCAGTACTTC.

V and J are TRBV29-1 and TRBJ2-5; TRBD1 matches at 9 bases. V was clipped by 3 bases and J by 5 bases; unmatched bases: 10. The CDR3 sequence is 15 residues long. Germline loops: CDR1 SQVTM, CDR2 ANQGSEA. The CDR3 DNA follows: TGCAGCGTTGAGGGGATAACAGGGGGCTCGGAGACCCAGTACTTC. Encoded protein: CSVEGITGGSETQYF. The full variable domain, with the rest looked up from reference TRBV29-1 and TRBJ2-5, is SAVISQKPSRDICQRGTSLTIQCQVDSQVTMMFWYRQQPGQSLTLIATANQGSEATYESGFVIDKFPISRPNLTFSTLTVSNMSPEDSSIYLCSVEGITGGSETQYFGPGTRLLVL.

A single count supports this clone. The chain uses TRBV27 and TRBJ2-4; D might be TRBD2 (6 bases). Trimming stripped 10 bases from V and 0 bases from J, with 19 bases between. Germline V CDR1 and CDR2: MNHEY, SMNVEV (reference sequence). The CDR3 spans 16 residues. The CDR3 DNA reads as TGTGCCACCCCCTCCGCGGGGTCACTAGCCAAAAACATTCAGTACTTC. Translating gives CATPSAGSLAKNIQYF.

The CDR3: CASSIRGRHEKLFF. The CDR3 region has the DNA TGTGCCAGCAGCATCCGGGGTCGCCATGAAAAACTGTTTTTT. The V call is TRBV5-6, the J call TRBJ1-4; no reliable D call. CDR1 and CDR2 (germline): SGHDT, YYEEEE. V dropped 4 bases and J dropped 6 bases, with 13 bases sitting between them. The CDR3 covers 14 residues.

The chain is built from TRBV4-1 and TRBJ2-3, with D hard to call. The germline V gene has CDR1 MGHRA and CDR2 YSYEKL. The CDR3 is made up of 18 amino acids. Trimming cost V 0 bases and J 1 base, with 17 bases left between them. CDR3 amino acids: CASSQDKSPSTGTDTQYF. CDR3 coding DNA: TGCGCCAGCAGCCAAGATAAGAGCCCGAGTACGGGCACAGATACGCAGTATTTT.

The chain has TRBV2 and TRBJ2-5; D might be TRBD2 (6 bases). V was shortened by 3 bases and J by 5 bases, with 22 bases between the two germline ends. This CDR3 is built from 17 residues. CDR1 SNHLY and CDR2 FYNNEI come from the germline V gene. This CDR3 is CASSDGGGGPRGETQYF. DNA for the CDR3: TGTGCCAGCAGTGATGGTGGGGGAGGCCCGCGGGGTGAGACCCAGTACTTC. The variable domain in full, completed from reference TRBV2 and TRBJ2-5, reads EPEVTQTPSHQVTQMGQEVILRCVPISNHLYFYWYRQILGQKVEFLVSFYNNEISEKSEIFDDQFSVERPDGSNFTLKIRSTKLEDSAMYFCASSDGGGGPRGETQYFGPGTRLLVL.